This T cell receptor beta chain was sequenced during a study of T cells in Graves' hyperthyroidism and ophthalmopathy. Study outcomes and limitations: Appearing also in blood were most of the thyroid clonotypes expanded above 0.001.

The investigators amplified TCR beta CDR3 regions from RNA transcripts. The HTBI primer set was used in a first-round RT-PCR of the TCR CDR3. TCRdb called the multiplex PCR reads again in MiXCR, with one record for every CDR3 protein. The data show roughly 750,000 distinct CDR3 sequences, approximately 16% seen once. The sample holds many counts of this clonotype. The antigen remains undetermined. The V end lost 9 bases, the J end lost 3 bases, and 11 bases lay between the germline ends. CDR3 size: 13 residues. Germline assignment: CDR1 MNHEY and CDR2 SMNVEV (reference sequence). The genes are TRBV27 and TRBJ2-2; D is possibly TRBD1 (5 bases). Sequenced sample: blood. The receptor's source is a man aged 18 to 29 with Graves' hyperthyroidism. The CDR3 sequence is CASAGWDTGELFF. CDR3 bases: TGTGCCAGTGCAGGGTGGGACACCGGGGAGCTGTTTTTT.